Following are 2 T cell receptor beta chains from one sample sequenced in a study of identical twins. TCRdb reprocessed the 5' RACE reads with MiXCR, giving one entry per CDR3 protein. The sample carries hundreds of thousands of distinct CDR3 sequences, 5.5% to 7.5% recorded once. Material: naive T cells sorted from blood. The origin of the receptors is a man between 18 and 35 years old in good health.

Ten or more counts support this clonotype. The J gene is TRBJ2-7, the V gene TRBV20-1; 8 positions agree with TRBD2. CDR3 size: 12 residues. Trimming removed 6 bases from V and 5 bases from J; junction bases left unmatched: 6. Germline-derived CDR1 and CDR2 are DFQATT and SNEGSKA (reference sequence). The CDR3 protein is CSAVSGMDEQYF. DNA for the CDR3: TGCAGTGCCGTTAGCGGGATGGACGAGCAGTACTTC.

This clonotype was observed at least ten times. The chain links TRBV20-1 to TRBJ1-6; D remains ambiguous. V gave up 0 bases and J gave up 7 bases, with 25 bases separating them. CDR3 length equals 19 residues. From germline, CDR1 is DFQATT and CDR2 SNEGSKA (reference sequence). The CDR3 DNA follows: TGCAGTGCTAGAGATCCAAGTATTTCGGGCAGATTAGGGAATTCACCCCTCCACTTT. This codes for CSARDPSISGRLGNSPLHF.